Listed below are T cell receptor beta chains from one sample, sequenced in a study of tumor-infiltrating lymphocytes in primary liver carcinoma. TCRdb reprocessed the multiplex PCR reads with MiXCR, giving one entry per CDR3 protein. The sample gives about 54,000 distinct CDR3 sequences, about 68% of which show up once; about 25% is in the top ten. The sample was liver tumor tissue from sampling region 2. These receptors came from a middle-aged man with primary liver carcinoma and hepatitis B virus infection. Both conserved end residues are part of each CDR3. Each record gives: V gene, J gene, clone size, D gene, CDR3 DNA, CDR3 protein. D genes are given only for firm matches. The size of a clone is reported for some rows only, either as once, few or many, or as a class for expanded clones.

>TRBV11-1|TRBJ2-1|-|TRBD2
TGTGCCAGTAGCCTGGGACTAGCGGGAGAACTTGACAATGAGCAGTTCTTT
CASSLGLAGELDNEQFF
>TRBV11-2|TRBJ2-7|-|-
TGTGCCAGCAGTTTAGGCGGTAGCTCCTACGAGCAGTACTTC
CASSLGGSSYEQYF
>TRBV6-1|TRBJ1-5|-|-
TGTGCTAGCAGTGTGGAGGCTGGTGTTGATCCCCAGCATTTT
CASSVEAGVDPQHF
>TRBV4-1|TRBJ2-2|-|-
TGCGCCAGCAGCCAAAACGGGAGCACTGGGGAGCTGTTTTTT
CASSQNGSTGELFF
>TRBV7-9|TRBJ2-2|-|-
TGTGCCAGCAGCTTAGGAGGGGCGACCACCTGGGAGTTGTTTTTT
CASSLGGATTWELFF
>TRBV10-3|TRBJ2-2|once|-
TGTGCCATCGGGGCTGGCGGGCCGAACACCGGGGAGCTGTTTTTT
CAIGAGGPNTGELFF
>TRBV6-6|TRBJ2-7|-|-
TGTGCCAGCAGACCTACGACCCAGGCCCGGGGGCACTACTTC
CASRPTTQARGHYF
>TRBV6-5|TRBJ2-6|-|-
-
CTSRLWRGMKAGANVLTF
>TRBV12-3/TRBV12-4|TRBJ2-2|-|-
TGTGCCAGCAGCAGTATGGGTCGGGCAACCACCGGGGAGCTGTTTTTT
CASSSMGRATTGELFF
>TRBV29-1|TRBJ2-7|many|TRBD1
TGCAGCGTATTCCGGGACAGGGGGGGGAACGAGCAGTACTTC
CSVFRDRGGNEQYF
>TRBV28|TRBJ2-7|many|-
TGTGCCAGCAAACGCGCTCAGTACGAGCAGTACTTC
CASKRAQYEQYF
>TRBV29-1|TRBJ1-2|-|-
TGCAGCGTTGCTGCCTGGACAGACCTTAACTATGGCTGCACCTTC
CSVAAWTDLNYGCTF
>TRBV5-1|TRBJ2-1|many|-
TGCGCCAGCAGCTCCGACGTGAGCTCCTACAATGAGCAGTTCTTC
CASSSDVSSYNEQFF
>TRBV7-8|TRBJ2-1|-|-
TGTGCCAGCAAAAAACTACTAGAGGGGAACTACAATGAGCAGTTCTTC
CASKKLLEGNYNEQFF
>TRBV28|TRBJ2-2|many|-
TGTGCCAGCAGTTTACAGGGGAACACCGGGGAGCTGTTTTTT
CASSLQGNTGELFF
>TRBV6-1|TRBJ2-2|-|-
TGTGCTAGCAGTGATCTTAGCCTCATCGGGGAGCTGTTTTTT
CASSDLSLIGELFF
>TRBV28|TRBJ1-2|-|TRBD1
TGTGCCAGCAGTTCCGGGACAGGGGATAAGGGCTTGGGCTACACCTTC
CASSSGTGDKGLGYTF
>TRBV4-1|TRBJ2-7|-|-
TGCGCCAGCAGTCATGAGGGATACGAGCAGTACTTC
CASSHEGYEQYF
>TRBV4-1|TRBJ2-2|-|-
TGCACCAGCGGAGGGGGCGGGGGATACACCGGGGAGCTGTATTTT
CTSGGGGGYTGELYF
>TRBV2|TRBJ2-2|-|TRBD2
TGTGCCAGCAGTGGAGAAGCGAGCGGGAGATTCGGGGAGCTGTTTTTT
CASSGEASGRFGELFF
>TRBV6-5|TRBJ2-7|-|TRBD2
TGTGCCTACAGGCCGGAGGGACTAACCTACGAGCAATACTTC
CAYRPEGLTYEQYF
>TRBV4-1|TRBJ2-3|-|TRBD2
TGCGCCAGCAGCCAGAAGTCTCCGGGACTAGCGGGAGTAGACACGCAGTATTTT
CASSQKSPGLAGVDTQYF
>TRBV20-1|TRBJ2-7|-|-
TGCAGTGCTAGAGATCATACTAGGGCCTACGAGCAGTACTTC
CSARDHTRAYEQYF
>TRBV11-2|TRBJ2-2|few|-
TGTGCCAGCAGCACTTGGACTGGCGGGGGCACCGGGGAGCTATTTTTT
CASSTWTGGGTGELFF
>TRBV20-1|TRBJ2-7|-|TRBD1
TGTAGTGCTAGTTCGCCCCGGGACAGGTCGTACGAGCAGTACTTC
CSASSPRDRSYEQYF
>TRBV4-1|TRBJ2-3|-|-
TGCGCCAGCAGCCAAGGAGCACAAGGGGATATGCAGTATTTT
CASSQGAQGDMQYF
>TRBV5-1|TRBJ2-1|-|TRBD1
TGCGCCAGTAGCTCCAGACAGGGCTCCTACAATCAGCAGTTCTTC
CASSSRQGSYNQQFF
>TRBV28|TRBJ2-2|-|TRBD2
TGTGCCAGCAGTTTGACAGCGGGAGTAGTCACCGGGGAGCTGGTTTTT
CASSLTAGVVTGELVF
>TRBV11-2|TRBJ2-1|few|-
TGTGCCAGCAGCTTAGATCGCACTAGTGGGTTCTTC
CASSLDRTSGFF
>TRBV10-3|TRBJ2-7|once|TRBD1
TGCGCCATCAATGCCCTTCCCCCGGGACAGGGGTTCGTCGAGCAGTACTTC
CAINALPPGQGFVEQYF